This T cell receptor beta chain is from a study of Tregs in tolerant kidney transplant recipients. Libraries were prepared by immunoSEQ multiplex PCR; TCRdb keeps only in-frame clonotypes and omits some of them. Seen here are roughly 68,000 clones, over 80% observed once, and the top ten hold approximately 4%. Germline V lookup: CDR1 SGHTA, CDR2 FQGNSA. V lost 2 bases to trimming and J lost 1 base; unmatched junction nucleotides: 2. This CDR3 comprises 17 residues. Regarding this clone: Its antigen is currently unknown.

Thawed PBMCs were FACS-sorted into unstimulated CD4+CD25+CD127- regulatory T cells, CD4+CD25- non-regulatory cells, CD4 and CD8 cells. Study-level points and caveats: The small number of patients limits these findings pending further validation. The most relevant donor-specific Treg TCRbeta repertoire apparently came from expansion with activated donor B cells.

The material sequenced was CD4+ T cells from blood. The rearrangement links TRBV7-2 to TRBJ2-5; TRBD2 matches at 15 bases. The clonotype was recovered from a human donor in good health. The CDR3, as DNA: TGTGCCAGCAGCTTATGGGGACTAGCGGGGGGCCAAGAGACCCAGTACTTC. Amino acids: CASSLWGLAGGQETQYF.